Shown below are 20 T cell receptor beta chains from a single sample sequenced in a study of siplizumab effects on memory and regulatory T cells. Generated by immunoSEQ multiplex PCR, the TCRdb table keeps only in-frame clones and is missing some. Of tens of thousands of clones listed, roughly 90% are singletons. Sample: naive CD8+ T cells sorted from blood. Every receptor here comes from a human donor in good health.

As concerns this clone: It is likely a read error, because the conserved phenylalanine at the end of the CDR3 is missing. Because the CDR3's place on the DNA is in doubt, the DNA is left out and the CDR3 is given as listed by TCRdb. The chain carries TRBV21-1 and TRBJ2-6; the D segment call TRBD1 is taken from the table without a DNA check. TRBV21-1 represents a pseudogene. The CDR3 totals 18 residues, both ends included. CDR3 amino acids: CASSKGCQGAKGANVLTC.

The genes are TRBV7-2 and TRBJ2-7; 10 nucleotides agree with TRBD2. Germline loops: CDR1 SGHTA, CDR2 FQGNSA. Losses at the gene ends were 1 base for V and 1 base for J; bases not matched to a gene: 1. The CDR3 totals 15 residues. CDR3 loop: CASSLGTSGSYEQYF. DNA of the CDR3: TGTGCCAGCAGCTTAGGGACTAGCGGTTCCTACGAGCAGTACTTC.

The V gene is TRBV6-5, the J gene TRBJ2-5; D is tentatively TRBD1 or TRBD2 (6 bases each). The CDR3 runs to 15 residues. The germline V gene has CDR1 MNHEY and CDR2 SVGAGI. V was cut by 6 bases and J by 5 bases, with 19 bases left in between. The CDR3 loop reads CASRPGTSTGETQYF. The CDR3, as DNA: TGTGCCAGCAGACCCGGGACTTCCACAGGGGAGACCCAGTACTTC.

The DNA for the CDR3 is TGTGCCAGCAGCGAGGGACTGTACAATGAGCAGTTCTTC. The encoded protein is CASSEGLYNEQFF. The chain joins TRBV7-9 to TRBJ2-1; possible D gene TRBD2, 6 bases. CDR1 and CDR2 (germline): SEHNR, FQNEAQ (reference sequence). This CDR3 contains 13 residues. V was shortened by 5 bases and J by 4 bases, with 9 bases between the two germline ends. The whole variable domain, remainder taken from reference TRBV7-9 and TRBJ2-1, is DTGVSQNPRHKITKRGQNVTFRCDPISEHNRLYWYRQTLGQGPEFLTYFQNEAQLEKSRLLSDRFSAERPKGSFSTLEIQRTEQGDSAMYLCASSEGLYNEQFFGPGTRLTVL.

The chain has TRBV9 and TRBJ1-5, with D perhaps TRBD1 (5 bases). The germline V gene has CDR1 SGDLS and CDR2 YYNGEE. V lost 3 bases, J lost 1 base, and 5 bases lay in between. This CDR3 contains 13 residues. The chain's CDR3 is CASSGQSNQPQHF. The CDR3, as DNA: TGTGCCAGCAGCGGACAGAGCAATCAGCCCCAGCATTTT. Full variable domain (outside the CDR3, taken from reference TRBV9 and TRBJ1-5): DSGVTQTPKHLITATGQRVTLRCSPRSGDLSVYWYQQSLDQGLQFLIQYYNGEERAKGNILERFSAQQFPDLHSELNLSSLELGDSALYFCASSGQSNQPQHFGDGTRLSIL.

V usage is TRBV5-4 and J usage is TRBJ1-1, with D uncertain. Germline V gene data show CDR1 as SGHNT and CDR2 as YYREEE (reference sequence). This CDR3 contains 12 residues. The germline V and J ends were trimmed by 4 bases and 5 bases, with 9 bases remaining between them. The CDR3 reads CASSTRGTEAFF. The CDR3 DNA is TGTGCCAGCAGCACGAGAGGGACTGAAGCTTTCTTT.

This chain links TRBV2 with TRBJ2-3; D tentatively reads TRBD1 or TRBD2 (5 bases each). Germline CDR1 SNHLY, CDR2 FYNNEI. The V gene lost 7 bases and the J gene lost 6 bases, with 14 bases spanning the gap. The CDR3 contains 13 residues. CDR3 residues: CASIGTTHDTQYF. The DNA for the CDR3 is TGTGCCAGCATTGGGACCACACATGATACGCAGTATTTT.

The V gene is TRBV6-1, the J gene TRBJ2-1; 10 positions match TRBD2. This CDR3 spans 13 amino acids. After removal of 3 bases from V and 14 bases from J, the junction contained 7 bases not matched to a gene. The germline CDR1 and CDR2 sequences are MNHNS and SASEGT. The CDR3 DNA reads as TGTGCCAGCAGTGAGCTCGGACTAGCGGTCGAGTTCTTC. This translates into CASSELGLAVEFF.

The CDR3 coding sequence is TGTGCCAGCAGCGTATGGCCTAGCGGGAGTGCTGAGCAGTTCTTC. Its translation is CASSVWPSGSAEQFF. The chain links TRBV9 to TRBJ2-1, with TRBD2 matching over 10 bases. Per the germline V gene, CDR1 is SGDLS and CDR2 is YYNGEE. After removal of 1 base from V and 9 bases from J, the junction contained 7 bases not matched to a gene. The CDR3 covers 15 residues.

The rearrangement links TRBV5-4 to TRBJ2-5; TRBD1 matches 8 bases. The germline V gene has CDR1 SGHNT and CDR2 YYREEE (reference sequence). Trimming at V came to 4 bases and at J to 5 bases, leaving 7 bases not matched to a gene. The CDR3 is 14 amino acids. The CDR3 nucleotides are TGTGCCAGCAGCGTCGGACAGGGCAGGGAGACCCAGTACTTC. It is translated as CASSVGQGRETQYF.

The chain is built from TRBV4-1 and TRBJ2-3, with D perhaps matching TRBD1 or TRBD2 (6 bases each). The CDR3 runs 16 residues. CDR1 is MGHRA and CDR2 is YSYEKL in the germline V gene. V was cut by 4 bases and J by 1 base, with 15 bases left in between. The CDR3 loop is CASSRSGPGGTDTQYF. The CDR3, as DNA: TGCGCCAGCAGCCGGAGCGGGCCAGGGGGCACAGATACGCAGTATTTT.

This rearrangement joins TRBV6-5 to TRBJ1-1, with D uncertain. V lost 5 bases, J lost 3 bases, and 4 bases lay in between. CDR3 length: 11 residues. CDR1 is MNHEY, CDR2 SVGAGI, per germline. CDR3: CASSGHTEAFF. The CDR3 DNA follows: TGTGCCAGCAGTGGGCACACTGAAGCTTTCTTT.

The J gene is TRBJ1-1, the V gene TRBV6-1; tentative D call: TRBD1 (6 bases). V was cut by 2 bases and J by 5 bases, with 24 bases left in between. The germline V gene has CDR1 MNHNS and CDR2 SASEGT. The CDR3 contains 18 residues. The CDR3 nucleotides are TGTGCCAGCAGTGAACATGGGGGCGGGTTCCAGGGAGGGACTGAAGCTTTCTTT. Its protein product is CASSEHGGGFQGGTEAFF.

The chain couples TRBV4-1 to TRBJ2-7; a possible D gene is TRBD2 (6 bases). The CDR3 is made up of 13 amino acids. Per germline, CDR1 MGHRA and CDR2 YSYEKL. V lost 4 bases, J lost 5 bases, and 12 bases lay in between. CDR3 loop: CASSLSAGNEQYF. CDR3 DNA sequence: TGCGCCAGCAGCCTCTCGGCGGGGAACGAGCAGTACTTC.

The genes are TRBV18 and TRBJ2-4, with D tentatively TRBD2 (6 bases). In germline, CDR1 is KGHSH, CDR2 LQKENI. Trimming took off 4 bases at V and 5 bases at J, with 21 bases between the two ends. The CDR3 runs 17 residues. CDR3 in DNA: TGTGCCAGCTCACTAATCCCGGGACTCCAAAACCAAAACATTCAGTACTTC. This sequence encodes CASSLIPGLQNQNIQYF.

The chain uses TRBV4-1 and TRBJ1-5; D is unclear. With 1 base removed from V and 11 bases from J, the gap between germline ends came to 12 bases. This CDR3 region has 13 residues. Germline lookup yields CDR1 MGHRA and CDR2 YSYEKL. Written as DNA, the CDR3 is TGCGCCAGCAGCCAAGTGCGTTTCGGGTCCCAGCATTTT. Encoded protein: CASSQVRFGSQHF.

On this clone: The junction departs from germline at one end; a sequencing error may be responsible. The chain employs TRBV12-5 and TRBJ2-5; 7 nucleotides match TRBD1. The CDR3 loop spans 13 amino acids. CDR1 and CDR2 from the germline V gene are LGHNT and FRNRAP. CDR3 nucleotide sequence: TGTGCTAGTGGATTGGGGACAGAAGAGACCCAGTACTTC. Translation gives CASGLGTEETQYF.

This sequence joins TRBV4-1 and TRBJ1-1; the match to TRBD1 covers 7 bases. Germline CDR1 and CDR2: MGHRA and YSYEKL. V shed 5 bases and J 0 bases; nucleotides not matched to a gene: 9. The CDR3 spans 16 residues. Here the CDR3 DNA reads TGCGCCAGCAGCGTCCGGGACAGCATCATGAACACTGAAGCTTTCTTT. Translated, it gives CASSVRDSIMNTEAFF.

This clone was seen more than once but under ten times. V gene TRBV7-6 combines with J gene TRBJ1-5; D uncertain. This CDR3 is built from 18 residues. Germline values: CDR1 SGHVS, CDR2 FNYEAQ. V lost 4 bases and J lost 4, with 23 bases in between. The CDR3 sequence is CASSSLPDAEGGNQPQHF. CDR3 bases: TGTGCCAGCAGCTCCTTGCCCGATGCTGAGGGAGGGAATCAGCCCCAGCATTTT.

The chain couples TRBV5-1 to TRBJ2-5; D remains unclear. V gave up 0 bases and J gave up 2 bases, with 5 bases separating them. This CDR3 has 13 residues. Germline V gives CDR1 SGHRS, CDR2 YFSETQ. CDR3 residues: CASSLAPQETQYF. In DNA form, the CDR3 reads TGCGCCAGCAGCTTGGCACCTCAAGAGACCCAGTACTTC.